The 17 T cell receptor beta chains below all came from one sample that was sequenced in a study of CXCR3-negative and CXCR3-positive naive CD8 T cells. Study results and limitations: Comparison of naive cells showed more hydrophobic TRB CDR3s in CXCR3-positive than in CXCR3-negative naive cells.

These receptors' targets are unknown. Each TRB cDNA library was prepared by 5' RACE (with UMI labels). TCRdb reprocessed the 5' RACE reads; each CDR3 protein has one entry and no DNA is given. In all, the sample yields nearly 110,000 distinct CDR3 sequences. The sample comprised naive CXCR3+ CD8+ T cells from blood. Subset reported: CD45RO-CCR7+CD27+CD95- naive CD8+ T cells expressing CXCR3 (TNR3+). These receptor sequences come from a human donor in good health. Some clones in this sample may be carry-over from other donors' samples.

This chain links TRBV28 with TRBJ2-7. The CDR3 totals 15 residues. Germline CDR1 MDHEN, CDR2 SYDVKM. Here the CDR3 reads CASSFRGKSSYEQYF.

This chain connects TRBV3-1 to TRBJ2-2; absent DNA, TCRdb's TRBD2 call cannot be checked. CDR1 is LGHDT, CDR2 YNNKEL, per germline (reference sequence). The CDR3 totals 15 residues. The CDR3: CASSQEAGGTGELFF.

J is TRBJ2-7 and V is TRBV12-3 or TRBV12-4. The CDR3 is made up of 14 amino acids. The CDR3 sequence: CASSFSRGSNEQYF.

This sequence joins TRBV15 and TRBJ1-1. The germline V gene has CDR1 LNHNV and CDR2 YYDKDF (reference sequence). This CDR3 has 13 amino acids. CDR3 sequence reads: CATSKGENTETFF.

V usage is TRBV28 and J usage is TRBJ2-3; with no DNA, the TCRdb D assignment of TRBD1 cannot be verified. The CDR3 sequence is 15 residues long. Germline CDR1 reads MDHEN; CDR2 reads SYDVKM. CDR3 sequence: CATTPGVFPGDTQYF.

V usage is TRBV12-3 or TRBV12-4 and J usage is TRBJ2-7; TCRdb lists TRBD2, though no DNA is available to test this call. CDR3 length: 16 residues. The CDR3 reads CASSFGGSGSDYELYF.

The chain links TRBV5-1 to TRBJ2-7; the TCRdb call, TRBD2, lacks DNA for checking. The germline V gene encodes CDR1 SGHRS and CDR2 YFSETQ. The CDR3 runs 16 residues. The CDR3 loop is CASSHALGLADYEQYF.

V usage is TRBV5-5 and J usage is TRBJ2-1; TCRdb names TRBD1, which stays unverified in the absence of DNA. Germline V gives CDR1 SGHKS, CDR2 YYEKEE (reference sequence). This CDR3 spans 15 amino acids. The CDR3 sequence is CASSAPGASYNEQFF.

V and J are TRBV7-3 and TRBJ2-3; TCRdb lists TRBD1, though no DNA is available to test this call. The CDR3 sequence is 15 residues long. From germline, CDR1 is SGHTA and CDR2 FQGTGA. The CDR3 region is CASSSAGGMADTQYF. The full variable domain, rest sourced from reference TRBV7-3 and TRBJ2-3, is GAGVSQTPSNKVTEKGKYVELRCDPISGHTALYWYRQSLGQGPEFLIYFQGTGAADDSGLPNDRFFAVRPEGSVSTLKIQRTERGDSAVYLCASSSAGGMADTQYFGPGTRLTVL.

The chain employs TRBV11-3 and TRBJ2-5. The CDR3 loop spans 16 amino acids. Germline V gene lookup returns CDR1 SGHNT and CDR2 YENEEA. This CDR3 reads CASSSYDLGSQETQYF.

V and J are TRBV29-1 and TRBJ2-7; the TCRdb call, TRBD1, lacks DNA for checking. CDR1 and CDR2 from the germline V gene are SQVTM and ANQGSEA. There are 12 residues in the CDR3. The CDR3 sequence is CSVKRRDYEQYF.

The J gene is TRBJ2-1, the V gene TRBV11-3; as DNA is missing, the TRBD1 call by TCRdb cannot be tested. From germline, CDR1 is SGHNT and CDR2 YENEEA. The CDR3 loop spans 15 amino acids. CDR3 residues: CASSSGQNFYNEQFF.

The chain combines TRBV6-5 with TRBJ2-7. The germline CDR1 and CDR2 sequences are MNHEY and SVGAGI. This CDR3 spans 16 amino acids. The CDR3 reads CASSYSKLKSSYEQYF.

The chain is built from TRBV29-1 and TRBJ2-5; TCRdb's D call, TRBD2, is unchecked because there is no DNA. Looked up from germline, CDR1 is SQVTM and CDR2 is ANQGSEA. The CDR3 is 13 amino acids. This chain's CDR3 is CSVAWTHEETQYF. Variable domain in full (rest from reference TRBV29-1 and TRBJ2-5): SAVISQKPSRDICQRGTSLTIQCQVDSQVTMMFWYRQQPGQSLTLIATANQGSEATYESGFVIDKFPISRPNLTFSTLTVSNMSPEDSSIYLCSVAWTHEETQYFGPGTRLLVL.

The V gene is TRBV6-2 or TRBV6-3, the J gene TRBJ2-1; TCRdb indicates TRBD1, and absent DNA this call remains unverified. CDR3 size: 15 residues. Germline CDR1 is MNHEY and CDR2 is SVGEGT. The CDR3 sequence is CASSYEGGTYNEQFF.

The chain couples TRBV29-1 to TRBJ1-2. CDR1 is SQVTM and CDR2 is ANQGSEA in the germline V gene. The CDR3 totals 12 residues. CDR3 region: CSVEEGIGGYTF.

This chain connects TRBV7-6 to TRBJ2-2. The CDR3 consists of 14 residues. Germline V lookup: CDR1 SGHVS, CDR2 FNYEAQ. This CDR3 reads CASSPEVNTGELFF.